The clone carrying this T cell receptor beta chain was found many times. Its target is unknown. Sequencing libraries made from TCR beta cDNA carried unique molecular identifiers. Each batch of roughly 1 to 11 million T cells produced roughly 0.5 million cDNA molecules. TCRdb reanalysed the PCR reads using MiXCR and keeps one entry per CDR3 protein. The sample lists around 260,000 distinct CDR3 sequences, around 34% occurring once. This entry comes from a study of post-analysis software for immune sequencing data. Study-wide points: When patients were compared with controls, a handful of TRBV segments were more frequent, TRBV5-6, TRBV5-1 and TRBV20-1 among them.

From germline, CDR1 is DFQATT and CDR2 SNEGSKA (reference sequence). Trimming removed 3 bases at V and 1 base at J, with 10 bases between. The CDR3 runs to 14 residues. The chain recombines TRBV20-1 with TRBJ1-5; D call uncertain. The sequenced material came from blood. This clonotype was obtained from a girl under 18 with multiple sclerosis. Here the CDR3 reads CSARPVLSNQPQHF. The CDR3 DNA reads TGCAGTGCTAGGCCAGTGTTAAGCAATCAGCCCCAGCATTTT.